This TCR beta chain emerged from a study of T cell changes during pregnancy in multiple sclerosis. This CDR3 is built from 15 residues. The germline CDR1 and CDR2 sequences are SGHRS and YFSETQ. V shed 1 base, J shed 6 bases, and the junction held 7 bases outside the gene matches. The protocol was immunoSEQ multiplex PCR, while the TCRdb copy is restricted to in-frame clones and leaves out a portion. The table includes about 70,000 clones, almost 95% detected once. Sequencing was performed on CD8+ T cells from peripheral blood mononuclear cells, taken in the third trimester of pregnancy. This sequence was found in a female donor in good health, enrolled as a control in a pregnancy study. The V and J genes are TRBV5-1 and TRBJ2-7; 10 nucleotides align to TRBD1. Here the CDR3 reads CASSLSSGTGVEQYF. The CDR3 nucleotides are TGCGCCAGCAGCTTGTCGTCCGGGACAGGGGTCGAGCAGTACTTC.